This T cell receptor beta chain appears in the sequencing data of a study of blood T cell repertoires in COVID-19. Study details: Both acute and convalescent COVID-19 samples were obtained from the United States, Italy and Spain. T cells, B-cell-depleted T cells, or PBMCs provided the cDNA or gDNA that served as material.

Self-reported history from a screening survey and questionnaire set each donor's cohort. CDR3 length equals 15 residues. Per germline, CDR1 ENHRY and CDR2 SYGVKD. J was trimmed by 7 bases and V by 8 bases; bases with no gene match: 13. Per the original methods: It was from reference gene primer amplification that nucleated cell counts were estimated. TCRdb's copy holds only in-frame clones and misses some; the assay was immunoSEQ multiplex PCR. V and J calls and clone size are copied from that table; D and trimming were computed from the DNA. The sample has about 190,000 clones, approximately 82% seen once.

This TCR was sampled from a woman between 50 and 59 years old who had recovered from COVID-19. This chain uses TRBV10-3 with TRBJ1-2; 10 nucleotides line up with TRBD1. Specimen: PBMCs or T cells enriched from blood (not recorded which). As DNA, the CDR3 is TGTGCCATCCTTCCGGGACAGGGGAAAAGCGGTGGCTACACCTTC. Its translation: CAILPGQGKSGGYTF.